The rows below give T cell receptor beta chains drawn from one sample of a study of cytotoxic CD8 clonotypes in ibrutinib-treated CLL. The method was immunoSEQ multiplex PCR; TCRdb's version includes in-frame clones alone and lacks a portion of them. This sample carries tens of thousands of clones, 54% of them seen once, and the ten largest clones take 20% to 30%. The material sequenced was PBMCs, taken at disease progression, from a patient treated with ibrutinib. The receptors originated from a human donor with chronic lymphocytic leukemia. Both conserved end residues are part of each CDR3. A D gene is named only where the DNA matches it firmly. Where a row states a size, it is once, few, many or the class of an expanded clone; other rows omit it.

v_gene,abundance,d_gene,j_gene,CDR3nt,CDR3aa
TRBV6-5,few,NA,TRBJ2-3,TGTGCCAGCAGTTACGGGGGGGCCGCCTTCGCAGATACGCAGTATTTT,CASSYGGAAFADTQYF
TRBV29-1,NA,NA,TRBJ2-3,TGCAGCGTTGAAGGGGGGGGCGGGGACACAGATACGCAGTATTTT,CSVEGGGGDTDTQYF
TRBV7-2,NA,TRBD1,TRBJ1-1,TGTGCCAGCAGCTTACAGGGGGCAGGTGGCACTGAAGCTTTCTTT,CASSLQGAGGTEAFF
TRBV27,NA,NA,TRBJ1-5,TGTGCCAGCAGTTCACTGGGACCAAGGGGCAATCAGCCCCAGCATTTT,CASSSLGPRGNQPQHF
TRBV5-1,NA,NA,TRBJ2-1,TGCGCCAGCAGAGAGGGAGACAATGAGCAGTTCTTC,CASREGDNEQFF
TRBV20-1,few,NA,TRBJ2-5,TGCAGTGCTAGAGCTTTAGAGACCCAGTACTTC,CSARALETQYF
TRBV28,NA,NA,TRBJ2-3,TGTGCCAGCAGTTGGCCAGGCGGCACAGATACGCAGTATTTT,CASSWPGGTDTQYF
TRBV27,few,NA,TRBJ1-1,TGTGCCAGCAAAGGGGGTAAGATGAACACTGAAGCTTTCTTT,CASKGGKMNTEAFF
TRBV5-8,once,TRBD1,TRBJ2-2,TGTGCCAGCAGCTTATACAGGGGGGCAACCGGGGAGCTGTTTTTT,CASSLYRGATGELFF
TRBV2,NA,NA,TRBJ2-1,TGTGCCAGCAGTGAAAGTAGCGTTGGTGAGCAGTTCTTC,CASSESSVGEQFF
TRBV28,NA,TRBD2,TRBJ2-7,TGTGCCAGCAGTTTAGTTATTGGGGGAGGGGAAAGCTACGAGCAGTACTTC,CASSLVIGGGESYEQYF
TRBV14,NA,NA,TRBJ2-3,TGTGCCAGCAGGGCCGAGTGGCCAGATACGCAGTATTTT,CASRAEWPDTQYF
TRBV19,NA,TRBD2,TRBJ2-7,TGTGCCAGTAGTACAACCGGGGGGTCCTACGAGCAGTACTTC,CASSTTGGSYEQYF
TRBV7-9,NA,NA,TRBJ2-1,TGTGCCAGCAGCGAGGGCAATGAGCAGTTCTTC,CASSEGNEQFF
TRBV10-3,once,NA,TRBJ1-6,TGTGCCATCAGTGAGGAGGGAGGGAATTCACCCCTCCACTTT,CAISEEGGNSPLHF
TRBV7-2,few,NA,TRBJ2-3,TGTGCCAGCAGGCAAAGACCAACCACAGATACGCAGTATTTT,CASRQRPTTDTQYF
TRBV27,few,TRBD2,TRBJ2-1,TGTTTAGCGGGAGCCCCCTACAATGAGCAGTTCTTC,CLAGAPYNEQFF
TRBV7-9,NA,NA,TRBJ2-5,TGTGCCAGCAGCATAGGAGGGTTTATCCAAGAGACCCAGTACTTC,CASSIGGFIQETQYF
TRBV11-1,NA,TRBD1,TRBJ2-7,TGTGCCAGCAGCCCCGGACAGGGTGGGGTCGACGAGCAGTACTTC,CASSPGQGGVDEQYF
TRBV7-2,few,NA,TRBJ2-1,TGTGCCACCAAAACCAGGAGCTCCTACAATGAGCAGTTCTTC,CATKTRSSYNEQFF
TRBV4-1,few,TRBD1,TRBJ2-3,TGCGCCAGCAGCCAATCCGGGACAGGGGCTACAGATACGCAGTATTTT,CASSQSGTGATDTQYF
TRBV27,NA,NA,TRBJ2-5,TGTGCCAGCAGTTTAGGCCGCGGACTACAAGAGACCCAGTACTTC,CASSLGRGLQETQYF
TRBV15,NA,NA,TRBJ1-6,TGTGCCACCGCAGACTCCTATAATTCACCCCTCCACTTT,CATADSYNSPLHF
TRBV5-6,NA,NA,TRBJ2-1,TGTGCCAGCTCTAGGGGGAACTCCTACAATGAGCAGTTCTTC,CASSRGNSYNEQFF
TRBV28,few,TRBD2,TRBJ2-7,TGTGCCAGCAGCCTGATAATAGCGGGGGCCTACGAGCAGTACTTC,CASSLIIAGAYEQYF
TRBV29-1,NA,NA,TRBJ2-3,TGCAGTGCCCAGTCTAGCACAGATACGCAGTATTTT,CSAQSSTDTQYF
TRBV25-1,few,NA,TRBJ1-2,TGTGCCAGCAGTGTAGGTGGTAACTATGGCTACACCTTC,CASSVGGNYGYTF
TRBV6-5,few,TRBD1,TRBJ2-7,TGTGCCAGCAGGAGTACCTGGGACAGTGACGAGCAGTACTTC,CASRSTWDSDEQYF
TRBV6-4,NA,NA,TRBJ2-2,TGTGCCAGCAGGGTGTACAGGAACACCGGGGAGCTGTTTTTT,CASRVYRNTGELFF
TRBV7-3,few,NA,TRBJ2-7,TGTGCCAGCACCTTTGAGGGGGTTTTCAGCTCCTACGAGCAGTACTTC,CASTFEGVFSSYEQYF
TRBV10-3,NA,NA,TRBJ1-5,TGTGCCATCAGTACGACAGACGCTGGTCAGCCCCAGCATTTT,CAISTTDAGQPQHF
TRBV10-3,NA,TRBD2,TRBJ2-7,TGTGCCATCAGTGTGAGCGGGGGGGACTCCTACGAGCAGTACTTC,CAISVSGGDSYEQYF
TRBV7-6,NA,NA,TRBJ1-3,TGTGCCAGCAGCTTAGTTCTATCTGGAAACACCATATATTTT,CASSLVLSGNTIYF